A selection of T cell receptor beta chains follows, all from one sample in a study of T cell changes during pregnancy in multiple sclerosis. Profiled with immunoSEQ multiplex PCR; TCRdb holds only in-frame clones, not every one. The sample includes about 72,000 clones, about 90% of them seen just once. The input for sequencing was peripheral blood, taken in the second trimester of pregnancy. These receptors originate from a female donor with multiple sclerosis, enrolled in a pregnancy study. Each CDR3 is given with its conserved first and last residue. The D gene is left open where the match is weak. Not every row has a clone size; where given, it reads once, few, many or a size class.

V gene	clone size	D gene	J gene	CDR3 DNA	CDR3 protein
TRBV15	NA	NA	TRBJ1-1	TGTGCCACCATCACTCCCGAAGCCGGTCAAGCTGAAGCTTTCTTT	CATITPEAGQAEAFF
TRBV19	NA	TRBD1	TRBJ2-5	TGTGCCAGTAGTCCCCGGGACAGCGAAGGTGGCCAAGAGACCCAGTACTTC	CASSPRDSEGGQETQYF
TRBV19	NA	NA	TRBJ1-4	TGTGCCAGCTATCCGGGACATAATGAAAAACTGTTTTTT	CASYPGHNEKLFF
TRBV5-5	NA	TRBD2	TRBJ2-1	TGTGCCAGCACCCAGTCCGGGACTAGCGGGGGGGGGCAGTTCTTC	CASTQSGTSGGGQFF
TRBV27	NA	TRBD1	TRBJ2-2	TGTGCCAGCAGTTTCTGGACAGGGGCGGTTGCGAACACCGGGGAGCTGTTTTTT	CASSFWTGAVANTGELFF
TRBV7-9	NA	NA	TRBJ2-5	TGTGCCTCCCGGACAGCCCAAGAGACCCAGTACTTC	CASRTAQETQYF
TRBV7-2	NA	NA	TRBJ2-3	TGTGCCAGCAGCCTACGATCAGTCGGGGATACGCAGTATTTT	CASSLRSVGDTQYF
TRBV13	NA	NA	TRBJ1-4	TGTGCCAGCAGCCTCGGGGGGGAGAGGGGAAAACTGTTTTTT	CASSLGGERGKLFF
TRBV6-6	NA	TRBD2	TRBJ2-3	TGTGCCAGCAGTTACTCGACTAGCGCGGGTACGCAGTATTTT	CASSYSTSAGTQYF
TRBV30	NA	TRBD1	TRBJ1-2	TGTGCCTGGAGTGTCTCCGGTGGGACAGGGGTCAACACCTTC	CAWSVSGGTGVNTF
TRBV7-2	NA	TRBD1	TRBJ1-5	TGTGCCAGCACTCGGGACAGAGATCAGCCCCAGCATTTT	CASTRDRDQPQHF
TRBV30	NA	NA	TRBJ2-5	TGTGCCTGGAATTGGGTAGCGCCCCAAGAGACCCAGTACTTC	CAWNWVAPQETQYF
TRBV6-5	NA	NA	TRBJ1-1	TGTGCCAGCAGTTACCAAGGGACATACACTGAAGCTTTCTTT	CASSYQGTYTEAFF
TRBV5-6	NA	NA	TRBJ2-7	TGTGCCAGCAGCTTGGAAGGGGCCCCCTACGAGCAGTACTTC	CASSLEGAPYEQYF
TRBV9	NA	NA	TRBJ1-2	TGTGCCAGCAGCGTAAGCCCCCACGGGAGAGGGGAAAGATATGGCTACACCTTC	CASSVSPHGRGERYGYTF
TRBV19	NA	TRBD1	TRBJ1-5	TGTGCCAGTAGCGCACAGGGGCCTCAGCCCCAGCATTTT	CASSAQGPQPQHF
TRBV19	once	TRBD1	TRBJ1-4	TGTGCCAGTAGTTCCGACAGGGGTTCTGAAAAACTGTTTTTT	CASSSDRGSEKLFF
TRBV6-5	NA	TRBD1	TRBJ1-1	TGTGCCAGCAGTTACATGACAGGGGCCTTGAACACTGAAGCTTTCTTT	CASSYMTGALNTEAFF
TRBV12-5	NA	TRBD1	TRBJ2-7	TGTGCTAGTGGCCGGGGACAGGGGATCGGCGAGCAGTACTTC	CASGRGQGIGEQYF
TRBV6-1	NA	TRBD1	TRBJ1-5	TGTGCCAGCACCCCAGGACAGGTTTGGGGTCAGCCCCAGCATTTT	CASTPGQVWGQPQHF
TRBV18	NA	NA	TRBJ2-2	TGTGCCAGCTCACCAGGCCAAAACACCGGGGAGCTGTTTTTT	CASSPGQNTGELFF
TRBV30	NA	NA	TRBJ2-3	TGTGCCTGGAGCCCTCATACTAGGGCTAGCACAGATACGCAGTATTTT	CAWSPHTRASTDTQYF
TRBV7-7	NA	NA	TRBJ2-1	TGTGCTAGCAGCCCAGGGAGGAATGAGCAGTTCTTC	CASSPGRNEQFF
TRBV29-1	once	NA	TRBJ1-1	TGCAGCGTTGGAGGGTCCCTGAACACTGAAGCTTTCTTT	CSVGGSLNTEAFF
TRBV9	NA	TRBD1	TRBJ2-2	TGTGCCAGCAGCCCCCGCATAGACAGGGTTTCCAACACCGGGGAGCTGTTTTTT	CASSPRIDRVSNTGELFF
TRBV5-6	NA	NA	TRBJ2-2	TGTGCCAGCAGTAGGAGGGTAGGGGCAAACACCGGGGAGCTGTTTTTT	CASSRRVGANTGELFF
TRBV4-3	NA	NA	TRBJ2-5	TGCGCCAGCAGCCAAGGGGGCGCGGAGACCCAGTACTTC	CASSQGGAETQYF
TRBV7-3	once	NA	TRBJ1-5	TGTGCCAGCAGCTCCCTACTCCAGCCCCAGCATTTT	CASSSLLQPQHF
TRBV18	few	NA	TRBJ1-1	TGTGCCAGCTCACACCAAGCGGGGAACACTGAAGCTTTCTTT	CASSHQAGNTEAFF
TRBV9	NA	TRBD1	TRBJ1-2	TGTGCCAGCAGCGTCCGGACAGGAGGGAGTAATAACTATGGCTACACCTTC	CASSVRTGGSNNYGYTF
TRBV7-2	NA	TRBD1	TRBJ1-2	TGTGCCAGCAGCTTAGGCGGACAGGGGGCGGGTGGCTACACCTTC	CASSLGGQGAGGYTF
TRBV7-2	NA	NA	TRBJ2-2	TGTGCCAGCAGCTTAGTGGAGGGCGGGGAGCTGTTTTTT	CASSLVEGGELFF
TRBV20-1	NA	NA	TRBJ1-2	TGCAGTGCCCCCCGGCAGGGCGGCTACACCTTC	CSAPRQGGYTF
TRBV19	NA	NA	TRBJ2-6	TGTGCCAGTAGTGACAGTCTCTCTGGGGCCAACGTCCTGACTTTC	CASSDSLSGANVLTF
TRBV5-1	NA	TRBD1	TRBJ1-2	TGCGCCAGCAGCTTGGGAACAGGGGACTATGGCTACACCTTC	CASSLGTGDYGYTF
TRBV4-3	NA	NA	TRBJ2-5	TGCGCCAGCAGCCAAGGGGCAGGGGTCTCCGGTCGTGGAGAGACCCAGTACTTC	CASSQGAGVSGRGETQYF
TRBV18	NA	NA	TRBJ1-3	TGTGCCAGCTCACCACTCCAATTCTCTGGAAACACCATATATTTT	CASSPLQFSGNTIYF
TRBV30	NA	NA	TRBJ2-2	TGTGCCTGGAGCCCCCCGGGGGAGCTGTTTTTT	CAWSPPGELFF
TRBV7-2	NA	TRBD1	TRBJ1-4	TGTGCCAGCACCCCAGACAGGGGGGAAAAACTGTTTTTT	CASTPDRGEKLFF
TRBV6-6	NA	NA	TRBJ2-2	TGTGCCAGCAGCCCTAACCTCGGGCTGTTTTTT	CASSPNLGLFF
TRBV6-5	NA	NA	TRBJ1-1	TGTGCCAGCAGTTACCAGGGAGGGACTGAAGCTTTCTTT	CASSYQGGTEAFF
TRBV7-3	NA	TRBD1	TRBJ2-4	TGTGCCAGCAGCTCAAAAAGGACAGGGATAAGCATTCAGTACTTC	CASSSKRTGISIQYF